This paragraph reports one T cell receptor (beta chain). This specimen comes from a study of cytomegalovirus exposure and HLA in healthy donors. PCR was performed using 60 Vbeta and 13 Jbeta primers. TCRdb's copy holds only in-frame clones and misses some; the assay was immunoSEQ multiplex PCR. The data contain some 200,000 clones, about 89% of them singletons. CDR1 is MNHEY and CDR2 is SMNVEV in the germline V gene (reference sequence). The CDR3 contains 15 residues. The V and J ends lost 7 bases and 0 bases, in that order; junction bases with no gene match: 6. The receptor was derived from a woman between 18 and 30 years old in good health and CMV-seronegative. The sequencing input was PBMCs. The chain uses TRBV27 and TRBJ1-1; TRBD1 aligns across 9 bases. DNA for the CDR3: TGTGCCAGCACCTACCGGGACAGGGTGAACACTGAAGCTTTCTTT. It codes for CASTYRDRVNTEAFF.